This TCR beta chain was sequenced in a study of blood T cells in healthy people across ages. Study-wide context: Per two T cells, template switching captured roughly one barcoded beta molecule.

PBMCs were isolated at a quantity of at least 6 million per sample. Then a second PCR, running about 6 to 11 cycles, was carried out with a sample-barcoded 5' primer and a J-beta primer mix. The yield of each sample was at least 2.5 million CDR3-containing paired-end reads. In TCRdb, the 5' RACE reads were re-called with MiXCR into one record per CDR3 protein. Here the sample spans hundreds of thousands of distinct CDR3 sequences, 62% being singletons. The sample taken for sequencing was blood. The receptor was derived from a man in his thirties or forties in good health.

The CDR3 protein is CASSSDRGGSYNSPLHF. The CDR3 DNA follows: TGTGCCAGCAGTTCTGACAGGGGAGGATCCTATAATTCACCCCTCCACTTT. The rearrangement uses TRBV12-3 or TRBV12-4 and TRBJ1-6; TRBD1 agrees at 8 bases. The CDR3 contains 17 residues. Germline trimming cut 4 bases from V and 1 base from J; bases unmatched to any gene: 6.